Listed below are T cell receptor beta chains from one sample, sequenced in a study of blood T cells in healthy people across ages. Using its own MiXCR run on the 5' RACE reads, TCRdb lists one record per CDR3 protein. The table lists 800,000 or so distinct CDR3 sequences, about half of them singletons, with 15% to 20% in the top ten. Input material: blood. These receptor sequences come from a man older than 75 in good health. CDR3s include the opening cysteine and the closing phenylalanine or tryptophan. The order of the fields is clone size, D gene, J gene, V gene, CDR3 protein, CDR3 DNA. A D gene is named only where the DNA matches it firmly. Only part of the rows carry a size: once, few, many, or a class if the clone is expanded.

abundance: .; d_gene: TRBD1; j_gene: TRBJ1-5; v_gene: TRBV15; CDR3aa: CATSRAPTGASNQPQHF; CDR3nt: TGTGCCACCAGCAGAGCCCCGACAGGGGCTAGCAATCAGCCCCAGCATTTT
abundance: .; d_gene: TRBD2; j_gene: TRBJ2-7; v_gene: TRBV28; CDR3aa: CASSYSGVSYEQYF; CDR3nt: TGTGCCAGCAGCTACAGCGGGGTCTCCTACGAGCAGTACTTC
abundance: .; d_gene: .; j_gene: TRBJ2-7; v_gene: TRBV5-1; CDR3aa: CASSLEGTTSSYNEQYF; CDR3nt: TGCGCCAGCAGCTTGGAAGGGACCACAAGCTCCTACAATGAGCAGTACTTC
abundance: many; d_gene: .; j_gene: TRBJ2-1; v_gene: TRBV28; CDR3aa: CASSSPRGYEQFF; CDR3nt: TGTGCCAGCAGTTCCCCTCGGGGGTATGAGCAGTTCTTC
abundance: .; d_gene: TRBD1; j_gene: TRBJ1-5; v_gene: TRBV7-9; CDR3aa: CASSQDRAGQPQHF; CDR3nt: TGTGCCAGCAGCCAGGACAGGGCGGGTCAGCCCCAGCATTTT
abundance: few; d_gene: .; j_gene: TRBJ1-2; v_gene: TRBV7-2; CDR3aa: CASSLGDSLGGYTF; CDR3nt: TGTGCCAGCAGCTTAGGGGACTCTTTGGGAGGCTACACCTTC
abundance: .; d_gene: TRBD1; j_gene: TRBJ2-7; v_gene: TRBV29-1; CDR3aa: CSVDRMGSYNEQYF; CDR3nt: TGCAGCGTGGACAGGATGGGCTCCTACAATGAGCAGTACTTC
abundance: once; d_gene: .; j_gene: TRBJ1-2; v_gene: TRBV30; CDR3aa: CAWTDSGLGYTF; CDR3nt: TGTGCCTGGACAGACAGCGGTCTCGGCTACACCTTC
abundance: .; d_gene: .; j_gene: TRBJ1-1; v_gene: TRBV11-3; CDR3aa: CASRPEAGWAEAFF; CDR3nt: TGTGCCAGCAGGCCCGAAGCAGGGTGGGCTGAAGCTTTCTTT
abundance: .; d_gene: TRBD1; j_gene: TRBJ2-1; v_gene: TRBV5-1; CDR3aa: CASSLIWDSNYNEQFF; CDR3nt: TGCGCCAGCAGCTTGATCTGGGACAGTAATTACAATGAGCAGTTCTTC
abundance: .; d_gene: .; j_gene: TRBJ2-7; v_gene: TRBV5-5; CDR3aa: CASSQHLSSYEQYF; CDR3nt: TGTGCCAGCAGCCAACACTTGAGCTCCTACGAGCAGTACTTC
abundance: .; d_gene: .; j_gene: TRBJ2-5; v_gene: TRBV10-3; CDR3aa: CAISDQARGGETQYF; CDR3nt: TGTGCCATCAGTGACCAAGCTAGAGGGGGAGAGACCCAGTACTTC
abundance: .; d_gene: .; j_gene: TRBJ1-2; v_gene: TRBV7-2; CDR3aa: CASSLGPSPSYGYTF; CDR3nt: TGTGCCAGCAGCTTAGGCCCCTCACCAAGCTATGGCTACACCTTC
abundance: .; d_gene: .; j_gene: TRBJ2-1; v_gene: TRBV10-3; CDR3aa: CAISDRVVNEQFF; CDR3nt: TGTGCCATCAGTGACAGGGTGGTCAATGAGCAGTTCTTC
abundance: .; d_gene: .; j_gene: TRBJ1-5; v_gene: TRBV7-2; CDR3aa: CASSRFLQEGRVQPQHF; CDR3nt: TGTGCCAGCAGCCGATTCTTACAGGAGGGAAGGGTTCAGCCCCAGCATTTT
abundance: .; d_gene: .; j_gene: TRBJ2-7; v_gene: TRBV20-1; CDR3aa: CGAIGWDAYNEQYF; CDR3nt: TGCGGTGCTATTGGGTGGGACGCTTACAATGAGCAGTACTTC
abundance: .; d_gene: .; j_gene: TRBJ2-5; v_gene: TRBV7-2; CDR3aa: CASSYLREQYF; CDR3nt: TGTGCCAGCAGCTACCTCAGGGAGCAGTACTTC
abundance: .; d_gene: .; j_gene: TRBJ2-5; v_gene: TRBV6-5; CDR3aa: CASWGGPWEQYF; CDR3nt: TGTGCCAGCTGGGGGGGCCCTTGGGAGCAGTACTTC
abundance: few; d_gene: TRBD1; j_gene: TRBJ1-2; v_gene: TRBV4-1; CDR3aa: CASSQVGTGEGGGYTF; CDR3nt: TGCGCCAGCAGCCAAGTCGGAACAGGGGAAGGCGGTGGCTACACCTTC
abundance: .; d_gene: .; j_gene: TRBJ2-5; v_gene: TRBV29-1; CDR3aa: CSVDMGLGETQYF; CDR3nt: TGCAGCGTTGATATGGGTCTGGGAGAGACCCAGTACTTC
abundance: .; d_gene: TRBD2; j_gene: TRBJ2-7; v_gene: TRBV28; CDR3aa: CASPPIFRQRDPPLYEQYF; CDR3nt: TGTGCCAGCCCCCCGATCTTCCGGCAGCGGGATCCCCCTCTCTACGAGCAGTACTTC
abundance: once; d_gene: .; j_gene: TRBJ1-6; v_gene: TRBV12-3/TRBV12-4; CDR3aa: CASSLGPREGSPLHF; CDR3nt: TGTGCCAGCAGTTTAGGGCCCAGGGAGGGTTCACCCCTCCACTTT